This TCR beta chain was sequenced in a study of T cell responses to AZD1222 COVID-19 vaccine. Study details: Second-dose recipients at about 4 or about 12 weeks were treated as one pooled group.

The protocol was immunoSEQ multiplex PCR, while the TCRdb copy is restricted to in-frame clones and leaves out a portion. The sample consists of 110,000 to 150,000 clones, over 75% of them appearing once. About this clone itself: The antigen is undetermined.

Findings of the study overall: Close to half of all spike-specific TCRs reportedly target regions of the variants that are unmutated. Repertoire sampling occurred only after the peak T cell response. Clonal diversity was possibly underestimated, and the donors were mostly white British, with more females.

This CDR3 has 16 amino acids. The V end was cut by 7 bases, the J end by 7 bases, with 20 bases between. Germline assignment: CDR1 SNHLY and CDR2 FYNNEI. The gene calls are TRBV2 and TRBJ1-6; tentative D call: TRBD1 (6 bases). The clonotype originates from an adult in good health. This specimen consisted of peripheral blood, obtained on day 0 of AZD1222 vaccination. The CDR3 bases are TGTGCCAGCATGGAGACAGGCGGCAGGGTCAATTCACCCCTCCACTTT. This sequence encodes CASMETGGRVNSPLHF.